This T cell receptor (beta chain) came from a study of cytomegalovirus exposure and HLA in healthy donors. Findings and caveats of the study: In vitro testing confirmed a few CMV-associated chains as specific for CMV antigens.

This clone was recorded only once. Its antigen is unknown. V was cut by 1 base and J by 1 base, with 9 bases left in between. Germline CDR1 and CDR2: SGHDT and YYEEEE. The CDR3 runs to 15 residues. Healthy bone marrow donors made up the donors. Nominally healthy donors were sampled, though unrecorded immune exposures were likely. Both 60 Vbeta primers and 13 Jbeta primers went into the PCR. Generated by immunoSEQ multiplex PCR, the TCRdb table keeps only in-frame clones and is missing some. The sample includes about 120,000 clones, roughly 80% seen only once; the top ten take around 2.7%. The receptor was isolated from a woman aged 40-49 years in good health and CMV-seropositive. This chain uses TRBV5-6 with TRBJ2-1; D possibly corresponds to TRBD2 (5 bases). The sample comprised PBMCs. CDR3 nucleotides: TGTGCCAGCAGCTTGTCCCGGGGTTCCTACAATGAGCAGTTCTTC. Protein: CASSLSRGSYNEQFF. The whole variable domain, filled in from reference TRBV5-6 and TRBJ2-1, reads DAGVTQSPTHLIKTRGQQVTLRCSPKSGHDTVSWYQQALGQGPQFIFQYYEEEERQRGNFPDRFSGHQFPNYSSELNVNALLLGDSALYLCASSLSRGSYNEQFFGPGTRLTVL.